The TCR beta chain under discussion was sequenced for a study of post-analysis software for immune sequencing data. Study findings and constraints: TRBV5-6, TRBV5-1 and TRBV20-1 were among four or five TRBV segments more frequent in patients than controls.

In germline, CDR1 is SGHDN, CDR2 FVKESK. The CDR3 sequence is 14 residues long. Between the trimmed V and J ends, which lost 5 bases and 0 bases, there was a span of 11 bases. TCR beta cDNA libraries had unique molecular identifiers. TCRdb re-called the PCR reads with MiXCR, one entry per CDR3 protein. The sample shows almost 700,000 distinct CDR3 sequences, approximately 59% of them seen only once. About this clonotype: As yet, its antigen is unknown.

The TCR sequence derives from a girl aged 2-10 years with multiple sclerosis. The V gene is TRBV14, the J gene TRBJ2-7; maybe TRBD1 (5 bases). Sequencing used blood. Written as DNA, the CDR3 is TGTGCCAGCAGCGAGCACAGGAGCTCCTACGAGCAGTACTTC. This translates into CASSEHRSSYEQYF.